This T cell receptor beta chain was sequenced during a study of patients and donors after allogeneic stem cell transplantation. CDR1 and CDR2 from the germline V gene are MNHEY and SVGAGI. CDR3 length equals 13 residues. V was pared by 6 bases and J by 7 bases, with 8 bases of the junction left unmatched. TCRdb recomputed calls from the RT-PCR reads with MiXCR, one row per CDR3 protein. The sample has around 170,000 distinct CDR3 sequences, 24% seen once. Sequencing was carried out using blood, either unsorted or a sorted T cell fraction (not recorded which). The sequence was obtained from a human donor who was either an allogeneic HSCT recipient or a stem cell or donor lymphocyte infusion donor (not recorded which). It is not recorded whose cells these are; they may come from a transplant donor. The chain has TRBV6-5 and TRBJ2-7; the match to TRBD1 covers 8 bases. The CDR3 sequence is CASRPTGGGEQYF. For the CDR3, the DNA is TGTGCCAGCAGACCTACAGGGGGAGGTGAGCAGTACTTC.